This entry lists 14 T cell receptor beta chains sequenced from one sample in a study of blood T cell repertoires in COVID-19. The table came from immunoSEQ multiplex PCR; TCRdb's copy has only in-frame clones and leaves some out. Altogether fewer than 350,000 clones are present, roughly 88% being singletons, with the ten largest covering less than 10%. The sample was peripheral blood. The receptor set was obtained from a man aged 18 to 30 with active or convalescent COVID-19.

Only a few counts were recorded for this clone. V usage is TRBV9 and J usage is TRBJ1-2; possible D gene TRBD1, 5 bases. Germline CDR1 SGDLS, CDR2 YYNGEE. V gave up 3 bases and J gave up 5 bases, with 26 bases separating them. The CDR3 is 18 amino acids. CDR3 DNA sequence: TGTGCCAGCAGCGACCGTTTGGGGACTTTGGGGCAGAGATATGGCTACACCTTC. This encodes CASSDRLGTLGQRYGYTF.

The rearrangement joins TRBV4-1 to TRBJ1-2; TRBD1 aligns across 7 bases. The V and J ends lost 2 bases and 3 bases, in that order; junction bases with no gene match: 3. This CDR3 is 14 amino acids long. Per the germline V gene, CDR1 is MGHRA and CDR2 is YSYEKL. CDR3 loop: CASSQRQGDYGYTF. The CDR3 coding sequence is TGCGCCAGCAGCCAAAGACAGGGAGACTATGGCTACACCTTC.

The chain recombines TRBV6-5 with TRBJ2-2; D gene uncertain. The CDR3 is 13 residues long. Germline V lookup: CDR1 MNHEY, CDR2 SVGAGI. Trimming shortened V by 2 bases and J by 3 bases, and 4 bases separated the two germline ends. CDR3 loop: CASSYGDTGELFF. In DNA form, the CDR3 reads TGTGCCAGCAGTTACGGAGACACCGGGGAGCTGTTTTTT.

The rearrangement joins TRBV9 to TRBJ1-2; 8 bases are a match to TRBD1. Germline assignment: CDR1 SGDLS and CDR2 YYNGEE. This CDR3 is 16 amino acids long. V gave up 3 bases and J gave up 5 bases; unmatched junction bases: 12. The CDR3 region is CASSDQDDRGRYGYTF. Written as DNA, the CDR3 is TGTGCCAGCAGCGATCAAGATGACAGGGGAAGATATGGCTACACCTTC.

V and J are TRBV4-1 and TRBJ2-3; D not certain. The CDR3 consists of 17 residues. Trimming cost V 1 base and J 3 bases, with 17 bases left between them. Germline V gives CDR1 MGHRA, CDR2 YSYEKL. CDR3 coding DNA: TGCGCCAGCAGCCAAGTGACGGATCCCACGCGGACAGATACGCAGTATTTT. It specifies CASSQVTDPTRTDTQYF.

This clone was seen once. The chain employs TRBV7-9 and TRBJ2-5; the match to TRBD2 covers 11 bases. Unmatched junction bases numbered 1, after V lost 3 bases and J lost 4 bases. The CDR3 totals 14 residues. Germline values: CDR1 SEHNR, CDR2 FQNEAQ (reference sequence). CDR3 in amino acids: CASSLTSGVETQYF. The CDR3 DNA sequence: TGTGCCAGCAGCTTGACTAGCGGGGTAGAGACCCAGTACTTC. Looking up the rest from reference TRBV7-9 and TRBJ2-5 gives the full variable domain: DTGVSQNPRHKITKRGQNVTFRCDPISEHNRLYWYRQTLGQGPEFLTYFQNEAQLEKSRLLSDRFSAERPKGSFSTLEIQRTEQGDSAMYLCASSLTSGVETQYFGPGTRLLVL.

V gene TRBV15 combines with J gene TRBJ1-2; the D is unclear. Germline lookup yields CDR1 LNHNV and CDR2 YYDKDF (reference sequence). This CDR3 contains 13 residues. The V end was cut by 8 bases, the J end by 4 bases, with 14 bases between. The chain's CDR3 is CATGLAGSYGYTF. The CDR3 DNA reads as TGTGCCACCGGCCTAGCGGGCTCCTATGGCTACACCTTC.

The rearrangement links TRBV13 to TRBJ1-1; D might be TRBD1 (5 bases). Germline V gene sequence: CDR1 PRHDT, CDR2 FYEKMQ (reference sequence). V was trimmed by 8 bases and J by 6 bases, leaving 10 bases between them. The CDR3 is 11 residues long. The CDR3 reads CASFWGAEAFF. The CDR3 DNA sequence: TGTGCCAGCTTTTGGGGGGCTGAAGCTTTCTTT.

The CDR3 sequence is CASSVGEGQGYNEQFF. For the CDR3, the DNA is TGTGCCAGCAGCGTAGGGGAAGGACAGGGGTACAATGAGCAGTTCTTC. V gene TRBV9 combines with J gene TRBJ2-1; TRBD1 aligns across 9 bases. The CDR3 is made up of 16 amino acids. CDR1 is SGDLS, CDR2 YYNGEE, per germline. Losses at the gene ends were 0 bases for V and 4 bases for J; bases not matched to a gene: 5. Variable domain in full (rest from reference TRBV9 and TRBJ2-1): DSGVTQTPKHLITATGQRVTLRCSPRSGDLSVYWYQQSLDQGLQFLIQYYNGEERAKGNILERFSAQQFPDLHSELNLSSLELGDSALYFCASSVGEGQGYNEQFFGPGTRLTVL.

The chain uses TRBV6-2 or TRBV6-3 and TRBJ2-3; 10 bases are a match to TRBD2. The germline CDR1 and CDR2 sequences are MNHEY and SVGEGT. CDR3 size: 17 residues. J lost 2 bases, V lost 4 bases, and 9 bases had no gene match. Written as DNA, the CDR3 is TGTGCCAGCAGTTTTCAGGGACTAGCGTTAAACACAGATACGCAGTATTTT. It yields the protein CASSFQGLALNTDTQYF.

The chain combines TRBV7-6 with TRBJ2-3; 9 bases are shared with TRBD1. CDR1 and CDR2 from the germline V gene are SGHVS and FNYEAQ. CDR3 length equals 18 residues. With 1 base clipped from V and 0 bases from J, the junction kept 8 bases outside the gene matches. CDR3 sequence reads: CASSLGGTGSPSTDTQYF. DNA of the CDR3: TGTGCCAGCAGCTTAGGCGGGACAGGGTCCCCTAGCACAGATACGCAGTATTTT.

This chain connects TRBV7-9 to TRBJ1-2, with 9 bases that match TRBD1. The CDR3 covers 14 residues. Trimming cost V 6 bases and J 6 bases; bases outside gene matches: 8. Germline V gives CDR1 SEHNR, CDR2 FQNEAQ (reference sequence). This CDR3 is CASRGRTGENGYTF. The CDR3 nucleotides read TGTGCCAGCAGGGGTAGGACAGGGGAGAATGGCTACACCTTC.

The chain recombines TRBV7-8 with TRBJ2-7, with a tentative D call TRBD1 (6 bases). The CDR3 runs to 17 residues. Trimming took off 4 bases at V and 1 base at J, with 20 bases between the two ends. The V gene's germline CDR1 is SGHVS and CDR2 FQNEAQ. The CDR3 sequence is CASSSPEDPGASYEQYF. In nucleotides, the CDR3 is TGTGCCAGCAGCTCCCCGGAGGACCCAGGGGCGTCCTACGAGCAGTACTTC.

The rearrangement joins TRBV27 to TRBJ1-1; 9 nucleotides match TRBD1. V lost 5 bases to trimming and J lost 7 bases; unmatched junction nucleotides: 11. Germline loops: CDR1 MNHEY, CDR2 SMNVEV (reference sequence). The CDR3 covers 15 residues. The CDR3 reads CASSPTGTGPSEAFF. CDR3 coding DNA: TGTGCCAGCAGTCCCACCGGGACAGGGCCCAGTGAAGCTTTCTTT.